This record concerns one T cell receptor beta chain sequence. The target antigen is unknown. The PCR made use of 60 Vbeta and 13 Jbeta primers. Repertoires were generated with immunoSEQ multiplex PCR, while TCRdb's copy carries only in-frame clones and drops some. The table includes 95,000 to 100,000 clones, about four fifths detected once. Germline trimming cut 6 bases from V and 4 bases from J; bases unmatched to any gene: 6. CDR1 is SEHNR, CDR2 FQNEAQ, per germline (reference sequence). This CDR3 region has 14 residues. The source of the sample is a study of cytomegalovirus exposure and HLA in healthy donors. Study at large: Roughly 89 million unique TCR sequences came from HLA-typed donors in an early release. Study-wide points: Common viral pathogens were later found to be apparently linked to several of the most significant clusters. Later analysis showed most CMV-associated TCR beta chains appearing HLA-restricted.

At the time of sampling, donors were nominally healthy, though unrecorded immune exposures were likely. The rearrangement joins TRBV7-9 to TRBJ2-5; the match to TRBD2 covers 9 bases. Sample: PBMCs. This receptor was taken from a human donor in good health. The CDR3 is CASSSPGLAETQYF. As DNA, the CDR3 is TGTGCCAGCAGTTCACCGGGACTAGCAGAGACCCAGTACTTC.